This T cell receptor delta chain stems from a study of Vδ1+ human thymocytes. Findings and limits, study-wide: Thymic TRG and TRD repertoires appeared highly polyclonal.

By sample share, this clone is medium-sized. Its target is not known. Other DNA sequences in the sample encode the same CDR3. Extracted RNA was reverse transcribed into cDNA. The CDR3 regions were amplified by multiplex PCR from V-gene primers to a constant-region primer. TCRdb redid clone calling on the multiplex PCR reads using CATT. The sample contains more than 50,000 delta-chain clones, about a sixth of which appear only once. The CDR3 covers 17 residues. V trimming: 3 bases; J trimming: 0 bases; junction bases outside the gene matches: 10. The germline V gene encodes CDR1 GEAIGNYY and CDR2 EKD. The chain employs TRDV2 and TRDJ1; 9 bases match TRDD3. The origin of this receptor is a boy younger than two who had congenital heart surgery. Sequencing was performed on Vdelta1+ gamma-delta thymocytes from the thymus. Subset in this sample: FACS-sorted CD3+ TCRalphabeta- TCRVdelta1+ TCRVdelta2- thymocytes. In DNA form, the CDR3 reads TGTGCCTGTGACCCCTACTGGGGGACCTTGTACACCGATAAACTCATCTTT. Protein: CACDPYWGTLYTDKLIF.